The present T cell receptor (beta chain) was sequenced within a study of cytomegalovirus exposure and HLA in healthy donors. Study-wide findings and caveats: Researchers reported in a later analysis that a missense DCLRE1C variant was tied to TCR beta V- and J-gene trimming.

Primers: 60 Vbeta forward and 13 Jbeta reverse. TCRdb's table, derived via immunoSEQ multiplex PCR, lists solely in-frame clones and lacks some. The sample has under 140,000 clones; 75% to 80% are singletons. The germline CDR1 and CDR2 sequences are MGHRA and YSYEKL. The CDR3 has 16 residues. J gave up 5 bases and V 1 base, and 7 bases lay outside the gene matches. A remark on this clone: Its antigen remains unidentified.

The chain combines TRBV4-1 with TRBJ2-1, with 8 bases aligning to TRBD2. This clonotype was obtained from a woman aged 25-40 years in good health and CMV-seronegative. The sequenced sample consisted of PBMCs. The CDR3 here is CASSQVGTSLHNEQFF. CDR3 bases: TGCGCCAGCAGCCAAGTCGGGACTAGTCTTCACAATGAGCAGTTCTTC.